These 22 T cell receptor beta chains share one sample of origin, sequenced in a study of cytomegalovirus exposure and HLA in healthy donors. Researchers ran the PCR with 60 Vbeta and 13 Jbeta primers. Here immunoSEQ multiplex PCR was the method, and the copy in TCRdb shows in-frame clones only, minus some. The sample includes 95,000 or so clones, 81% seen only once; the top ten take roughly 4%. The source material was PBMCs. Receptor source: an older woman in good health and CMV-seropositive.

CDR3 nucleotide sequence: TGTGCCAGCAGCTTAACAGGGTCTAGCACAGATACGCAGTATTTT. It specifies CASSLTGSSTDTQYF. This chain uses TRBV7-2 with TRBJ2-3; the D gene is possibly TRBD1 (6 bases). CDR1 and CDR2 (germline): SGHTA, FQGNSA. V lost 2 bases and J 0 bases, leaving 9 bases between the germline ends. The CDR3 is 15 residues long.

This clone is a singleton in its sample. The J gene is TRBJ2-7, the V gene TRBV7-9; 11 positions agree with TRBD2. V shed 4 bases, J shed 6 bases, and the junction held 20 bases outside the gene matches. CDR1 is SEHNR and CDR2 is FQNEAQ in the germline V gene (reference sequence). The CDR3 is made up of 19 amino acids. The chain's CDR3 is CASSYSAGTSGPFRGEQYF. The CDR3 bases are TGTGCCAGCAGCTACTCAGCCGGGACTAGCGGCCCGTTTAGGGGCGAGCAGTACTTC.

This clone has only a few counts. The rearrangement uses TRBV6-1 and TRBJ1-1; D may be TRBD1 (5 bases). There are 14 residues in the CDR3. The V and J ends lost 6 bases and 1 base respectively, with 12 bases between them. The germline CDR1 and CDR2 sequences are MNHNS and SASEGT. The CDR3 region has the DNA TGTGCCAGCAGCCCCAGGGTTGGGAACACTGAAGCTTTCTTT. The encoded protein is CASSPRVGNTEAFF.

The rearrangement links TRBV7-8 to TRBJ2-4, with TRBD1 as a possible D gene (5 bases). The V end was cut by 8 bases, the J end by 6 bases, with 17 bases between. The germline V gene encodes CDR1 SGHVS and CDR2 FQNEAQ. The CDR3 runs to 14 residues. The CDR3 DNA reads as TGTGCCAGCCAAAATAGGGGTTGGGGAAACATTCAGTACTTC. Translated, it gives CASQNRGWGNIQYF.

The chain is built from TRBV30 and TRBJ2-3; 9 positions match TRBD1. Germline lookup yields CDR1 GTSNPN and CDR2 SVGIG (reference sequence). This CDR3 contains 16 residues. V lost 4 bases and J lost 0; bases outside the gene matches: 8. CDR3 sequence (DNA): TGTGCCTGGACCCCTCCGGGACAGGGCAGCACAGATACGCAGTATTTT. The encoded protein is CAWTPPGQGSTDTQYF.

The gene calls are TRBV4-3 and TRBJ2-1; 7 nucleotides line up with TRBD2. Germline CDR1 reads LGHNA; CDR2 reads YSLEER. This CDR3 has 15 amino acids. Trimming took 0 bases from V and 5 from J; bases not matched to a gene: 4. The CDR3 here is CASSQEGLSNNEQFF. The CDR3 coding sequence is TGCGCCAGCAGCCAAGAGGGACTATCCAACAATGAGCAGTTCTTC.

This rearrangement joins TRBV5-8 to TRBJ1-5; 9 bases match TRBD1. The CDR3 is made up of 15 amino acids. Unmatched junction bases numbered 7, after V lost 6 bases and J lost 3 bases. Germline CDR1 SGHTS, CDR2 YDEGEE. Written as DNA, the CDR3 is TGTGCCAGCACCTCTGGACAGGGGTACAATCAGCCCCAGCATTTT. This sequence encodes CASTSGQGYNQPQHF.

The V gene is TRBV6-5, the J gene TRBJ2-5; 9 bases are shared with TRBD1. This CDR3 is built from 15 residues. J was trimmed by 5 bases and V by 0 bases; bases with no gene match: 4. CDR1 is MNHEY, CDR2 SVGAGI, per germline. The CDR3, as DNA: TGTGCCAGCAGTTACTCGGGACAGGGAATGGAGACCCAGTACTTC. Protein sequence: CASSYSGQGMETQYF.

The V call is TRBV11-2, the J call TRBJ1-1; D is unresolved. V was clipped by 5 bases and J by 0 bases, with 7 bases between them. From germline, CDR1 is SGHAT and CDR2 FQNNGV. This CDR3 spans 13 amino acids. The CDR3 region has the DNA TGTGCCAGCAGCCCGTACATGAACACTGAAGCTTTCTTT. It is translated as CASSPYMNTEAFF.

In this sample, this clone turned up a few times. This rearrangement joins TRBV5-6 to TRBJ2-1; 7 bases map to TRBD1. V shed 4 bases, J shed 5 bases, and the junction held 6 bases outside the gene matches. Germline V gives CDR1 SGHDT, CDR2 YYEEEE. The CDR3 is made up of 14 amino acids. CDR3 nucleotides: TGTGCCAGCAGCCAGAGGGGGCCCCACAATGAGCAGTTCTTC. Amino acid sequence: CASSQRGPHNEQFF.

The rearrangement uses TRBV7-2 and TRBJ2-1, with D possibly TRBD2 on 6 matching bases. The CDR3 length is 18 residues. V shed 3 bases and J shed 0 bases, with 18 bases lying between them. Germline V gene lookup returns CDR1 SGHTA and CDR2 FQGNSA. The CDR3 reads CASSLGGPKTSSYNEQFF. CDR3 coding DNA: TGTGCCAGCAGCTTGGGGGGACCAAAGACAAGCTCCTACAATGAGCAGTTCTTC.

The gene calls are TRBV6-5 and TRBJ2-3; 8 bases match TRBD1. The CDR3 totals 16 residues. V was pared by 2 bases and J by 5 bases, with 9 bases of the junction left unmatched. Per germline, CDR1 MNHEY and CDR2 SVGAGI. This chain's CDR3 is CASSYPRPGGGDTQYF. CDR3 coding DNA: TGTGCCAGCAGTTACCCAAGACCAGGGGGCGGAGATACGCAGTATTTT.

The chain uses TRBV29-1 and TRBJ2-3, with D unresolved. CDR1 and CDR2 (germline): SQVTM, ANQGSEA. The V gene lost 4 bases and the J gene lost 5 bases, with 10 bases spanning the gap. CDR3 length equals 12 residues. The CDR3 region has the DNA TGCAGCGTTGGTCGGGTCGAAGATACGCAGTATTTT. Encoded protein: CSVGRVEDTQYF.

The gene calls are TRBV5-1 and TRBJ2-5; 8 nucleotides line up with TRBD2. V shed 0 bases and J 4 bases; nucleotides not matched to a gene: 5. CDR3 size: 15 residues. Germline V gene sequence: CDR1 SGHRS, CDR2 YFSETQ. The CDR3 loop reads CASSLGLAIPETQYF. For the CDR3, the DNA is TGCGCCAGCAGCTTGGGACTAGCGATCCCAGAGACCCAGTACTTC. Supplemented by reference TRBV5-1 and TRBJ2-5, the full variable domain reads KAGVTQTPRYLIKTRGQQVTLSCSPISGHRSVSWYQQTPGQGLQFLFEYFSETQRNKGNFPGRFSGRQFSNSRSEMNVSTLELGDSALYLCASSLGLAIPETQYFGPGTRLLVL.

The J gene is TRBJ2-2, the V gene TRBV7-9; tentative D call: TRBD1 (6 bases). Trimming stripped 5 bases from V and 5 bases from J, with 12 bases between. This CDR3 is built from 14 residues. Per germline, CDR1 SEHNR and CDR2 FQNEAQ (reference sequence). CDR3 protein: CASSIQGGTGELFF. The CDR3 DNA sequence: TGTGCCAGCAGCATACAGGGTGGGACCGGGGAGCTGTTTTTT.

This rearrangement joins TRBV14 to TRBJ2-1; TRBD1 agrees at 7 bases. Germline V gives CDR1 SGHDN, CDR2 FVKESK. This CDR3 comprises 15 residues. V was pared by 4 bases and J by 0 bases, with 3 bases of the junction left unmatched. For the CDR3, the DNA is TGTGCCAGCAGCCCTGACAGGGACTCCTACAATGAGCAGTTCTTC. Its translation is CASSPDRDSYNEQFF.

Points on this clone: A junction end diverges from the germline sequence, so it may reflect a read error. This rearrangement joins TRBV7-9 to TRBJ2-1; a weak D match, TRBD2 (7 bases). The germline gives CDR1 SEHNR, CDR2 FQNEAQ (reference sequence). There are 16 residues in the CDR3. The CDR3 protein is CSSSLWEGGGYNEQFF. CDR3 coding DNA: TGTTCCAGCAGCCTATGGGAGGGGGGAGGATACAATGAGCAGTTCTTC. Based on the CDR3 plus reference TRBV7-9 and TRBJ2-1, the full variable domain is DTGVSQNPRHKITKRGQNVTFRCDPISEHNRLYWYRQTLGQGPEFLTYFQNEAQLEKSRLLSDRFSAERPKGSFSTLEIQRTEQGDSAMYLCSSSLWEGGGYNEQFFGPGTRLTVL.

The chain combines TRBV4-2 with TRBJ2-7; the D is unclear. Per germline, CDR1 LGHNA and CDR2 YNFKEQ. V gave up 5 bases and J gave up 2 bases, with 13 bases separating them. This CDR3 comprises 14 residues. Here the CDR3 reads CASSLAPETYEQYF. The CDR3, as DNA: TGTGCCAGCAGCTTGGCTCCGGAGACCTACGAGCAGTACTTC.

J is TRBJ1-1 and V is TRBV7-9; D is unclear. Trimming took 4 bases from V and 2 from J, leaving 11 bases between them. The CDR3 extends over 14 amino acids. Germline V CDR1 and CDR2: SEHNR, FQNEAQ (reference sequence). The chain's CDR3 is CASSWAGLNTEAFF. Written as DNA, the CDR3 is TGTGCCAGCAGCTGGGCAGGCCTAAACACTGAAGCTTTCTTT.

This clone was observed once. The chain carries TRBV7-8 and TRBJ2-1; 10 bases line up with TRBD2. Germline V gene data show CDR1 as SGHVS and CDR2 as FQNEAQ. Trimming removed 2 bases from V and 2 bases from J; junction bases left unmatched: 6. The CDR3 sequence is 17 residues long. In DNA form, the CDR3 reads TGTGCCAGCAGCTTATTGGCTAGCGGGGGAACCTACAATGAGCAGTTCTTC. Its translation: CASSLLASGGTYNEQFF. Looking up the rest from reference TRBV7-8 and TRBJ2-1 gives the full variable domain: GAGVSQSPRYKVAKRGQDVALRCDPISGHVSLFWYQQALGQGPEFLTYFQNEAQLDKSGLPSDRFFAERPEGSVSTLKIQRTQQEDSAVYLCASSLLASGGTYNEQFFGPGTRLTVL.

This clone has a single count. The chain carries TRBV7-2 and TRBJ2-7; 7 bases are a match to TRBD1. This CDR3 is built from 14 residues. Germline CDR1 SGHTA, CDR2 FQGNSA. The V gene end was trimmed by 4 bases and the J gene end by 0 bases; junction bases not matched to a gene: 3. The CDR3 nucleotides are TGTGCCAGCAGCTCTCACAGGGGCTCCTACGAGCAGTACTTC. Protein product: CASSSHRGSYEQYF.

This clone came up once. CDR3 sequence (DNA): TGTGCCTGGAGTGTCGGGGGGACCGCCTTCGAAGCTTTCTTT. It translates to CAWSVGGTAFEAFF. The chain employs TRBV30 and TRBJ1-1, with D possibly TRBD1 on 5 matching bases. Germline V gene lookup returns CDR1 GTSNPN and CDR2 SVGIG (reference sequence). This CDR3 spans 14 amino acids. Trimming took 0 bases from V and 8 from J, leaving 16 bases between them.